Listed below are T cell receptor beta chains from one sample, sequenced in a study of blood T cell repertoires in COVID-19. Method: immunoSEQ multiplex PCR; TCRdb's copy keeps in-frame clones and lacks some. The profile shows hundreds of thousands of clones, under 95% of them singletons. The sample comprised PBMCs or T cells enriched from blood (not recorded which). Receptor source: a woman aged 18-29 years who had recovered from COVID-19. Both conserved end residues are part of each CDR3. Clone sizes are given selectively: once, few, many, or a class where the clone is expanded.

clone_size v_call cdr3_aa
once TRBV18 CASSAGTYRTDTQYF
. TRBV5-1 CASSSGTGFFETQYF
. TRBV18 CASSPAGFGTEAFF
. TRBV7-9 CASTGGGVYGYTF
. TRBV28 CASSLFGRRGLETQYF
. TRBV3-1/TRBV3-2 CASSHRGEGSPLHF
. TRBV7-9 CASSLVNQETQYF
. TRBV5-1 CASSLRQDMNTEAFF
. TRBV3-1/TRBV3-2 CASSQQGAEGEKLFF
. TRBV4-1 CASSRLGDYGYTF
. TRBV11-2 CASSLGTGGSQPQHF
. TRBV7-2 CASRRDRASSGANVLTF
. TRBV4-3 CASSQDDSHYGYTF
once TRBV5-4 CASSSLSKGEHGYTF
. TRBV28 CASSFTGDGYEQYF
. TRBV19 CASKKGQGAWGNQPQHF
. TRBV5-1 CASSWSGGDTQYF
. TRBV29-1 CSVAGTVNTEAFF
. TRBV14 CASSGGTPGANVLTF
. TRBV5-6 CASSFRVYTEAFF
once TRBV28 CASIGDSYEQYF
. TRBV5-5 CASSTDIPSSPLHF
. TRBV4-1 CASRMGSGPRSTEAFF
. TRBV6-2/TRBV6-3 CASSEQGIGGYTF
. TRBV19 CASSLTSGGAQETQYF
. TRBV18 CASSPRTGERETQYF
. TRBV19 CASTQARDRGHNEQFF
. TRBV12-3/TRBV12-4 CASTLWEGREAFF
. TRBV2 CATKQTGGGSDTQYF
once TRBV7-9 CASSPSGSPYEQYF
. TRBV29-1 CSHGGTGNTIYF
. TRBV13 CASSLVDSYYGYTF
. TRBV7-9 CASSDAGSPLNTEAFF
. TRBV18 CASSPPVLQLYGYTF
few TRBV9 CASSVGGPGELFF
. TRBV2 CASSDIGTVDPVVAGELFF
. TRBV12-3/TRBV12-4 CASRSGTEQYF